The 18 T cell receptor beta chains reported below all come from one sample, sequenced in a study of OX40 agonist ivuxolimab in advanced cancers. Generated by immunoSEQ multiplex PCR, the TCRdb table keeps only in-frame clones and is missing some. Among tens of thousands of clones listed, around 93% were seen once. The sample consisted of CD4+ or CD8+ T cells sorted from blood, taken in a trial of the OX40 agonist ivuxolimab. These receptors all come from an adult with an advanced solid tumor such as melanoma, head and neck, liver or kidney cancer.

This clone was found a few times. J is TRBJ2-7 and V is TRBV7-9; D is undetermined. Trimming removed 0 bases at V and 5 bases at J, with 5 bases between. The CDR3 contains 12 residues. From germline, CDR1 is SEHNR and CDR2 FQNEAQ (reference sequence). CDR3 coding DNA: TGTGCCAGCAGCTTAGCGCTCGACGAGCAGTACTTC. Protein: CASSLALDEQYF.

The chain couples TRBV7-6 to TRBJ1-2; D call uncertain. V was cut by 5 bases and J by 4 bases, with 14 bases left in between. Germline V lookup: CDR1 SGHVS, CDR2 FNYEAQ. This CDR3 has 14 residues. The DNA for the CDR3 is TGTGCCAGCAGCCGTGGACTGAGCGGCTATGGCTACACCTTC. Translated: CASSRGLSGYGYTF.

The CDR3, as DNA: TGCGCCAGCAGCTTAAGAGGCGAAAGGGACCAGTACTTC. This sequence encodes CASSLRGERDQYF. The chain uses TRBV5-1 and TRBJ2-5; no firm D call. Trimming removed 2 bases at V and 10 bases at J, with 15 bases between. The CDR3 is 13 amino acids. CDR1 and CDR2 (germline): SGHRS, YFSETQ. The full variable domain, its missing parts supplied by reference TRBV5-1 and TRBJ2-5, is KAGVTQTPRYLIKTRGQQVTLSCSPISGHRSVSWYQQTPGQGLQFLFEYFSETQRNKGNFPGRFSGRQFSNSRSEMNVSTLELGDSALYLCASSLRGERDQYFGPGTRLLVL.

The chain is built from TRBV7-2 and TRBJ1-4; 7 positions agree with TRBD1. V was clipped by 2 bases and J by 0 bases; unmatched bases: 0. Germline V gives CDR1 SGHTA, CDR2 FQGNSA. The CDR3 loop spans 15 amino acids. The CDR3 spells CASSLQGATNEKLFF. CDR3 nucleotides: TGTGCCAGCAGCTTACAGGGGGCAACTAATGAAAAACTGTTTTTT.

This chain uses TRBV5-1 with TRBJ2-7; TRBD1 aligns across 9 bases. The germline V gene has CDR1 SGHRS and CDR2 YFSETQ. CDR3 length equals 17 residues. Losses at the gene ends were 0 bases for V and 4 bases for J; bases not matched to a gene: 11. The CDR3 loop is CASSLDPAGTGSYEQYF. DNA of the CDR3: TGCGCCAGCAGCTTGGATCCGGCCGGGACAGGGTCTTACGAGCAGTACTTC.

This clone came up once. CDR3 DNA sequence: TGTGCCAGCAGTCCCTTGGGAGTGCGGCAGTACTTC. Translation gives CASSPLGVRQYF. V is TRBV27 and J is TRBJ2-7; TRBD2 is a possible D gene (5 bases). CDR1 MNHEY and CDR2 SMNVEV come from the germline V gene (reference sequence). V was clipped by 5 bases and J by 9 bases, with 14 bases between them. This CDR3 spans 12 amino acids.

This chain uses TRBV7-9 with TRBJ1-1; D is possibly TRBD1 (5 bases). CDR3 length equals 13 residues. From germline, CDR1 is SEHNR and CDR2 FQNEAQ (reference sequence). V lost 1 base, J lost 5 bases, and 8 bases lay in between. CDR3: CASSLVRGTEAFF. In DNA, the CDR3 is TGTGCCAGCAGCTTAGTTAGGGGTACTGAAGCTTTCTTT.

This chain joins TRBV9 and TRBJ1-3; D is ambiguous. Trimming removed 4 bases at V and 2 bases at J, with 7 bases between. The CDR3 covers 13 residues. Germline V CDR1 and CDR2: SGDLS, YYNGEE. The CDR3 DNA is TGTGCCAGCAGCCCTGACACTGGAAACACCATATATTTT. It translates to CASSPDTGNTIYF.

This chain joins TRBV11-2 and TRBJ2-3; TRBD1 matches 10 bases. V gave up 7 bases and J gave up 1 base; unmatched junction bases: 14. This CDR3 spans 18 amino acids. The germline V gene encodes CDR1 SGHAT and CDR2 FQNNGV. The CDR3 loop is CASTMLVGTGVGTDTQYF. Written as DNA, the CDR3 is TGTGCCAGCACCATGCTTGTAGGGACAGGGGTTGGCACAGATACGCAGTATTTT.

V usage is TRBV6-6 and J usage is TRBJ1-1; 7 bases are shared with TRBD1. V gave up 5 bases and J gave up 9 bases; unmatched junction bases: 3. There are 11 residues in the CDR3. CDR1 and CDR2 (germline): MNHNY, SVGAGI (reference sequence). In nucleotides, the CDR3 is TGTGCCAGCAGTCAGGGGGAAAAAGCTTTCTTT. Encoded protein: CASSQGEKAFF.

This chain links TRBV5-4 with TRBJ2-7; tentative D call: TRBD1 (7 bases). The CDR3 covers 16 residues. V lost 0 bases to trimming and J lost 3 bases, with 16 bases between them. CDR1 and CDR2 from the germline V gene are SGHNT and YYREEE (reference sequence). The CDR3 sequence is CASSLGGADRDYEQYF. DNA of the CDR3: TGTGCCAGCAGCTTGGGGGGGGCAGACAGGGACTACGAGCAGTACTTC.

The V call is TRBV27, the J call TRBJ2-1; 8 nucleotides align to TRBD1. J lost 14 bases, V lost 2 bases, and 8 bases had no gene match. Germline CDR1 and CDR2: MNHEY and SMNVEV (reference sequence). The CDR3 sequence is 13 residues long. The CDR3 nucleotides read TGTGCCAGCAGTTTAACGGTGACAGGGGACGAGTTCTTC. It codes for CASSLTVTGDEFF.

The chain combines TRBV15 with TRBJ2-1, with 11 bases identical to TRBD2. Losses at the gene ends were 5 bases for V and 7 bases for J; bases not matched to a gene: 7. Germline loops: CDR1 LNHNV, CDR2 YYDKDF (reference sequence). The CDR3 extends over 15 amino acids. The CDR3 coding sequence is TGTGCCACCAGCGGAACTAGCGGGGGCTTTAATGAGCAGTTCTTC. Amino acids: CATSGTSGGFNEQFF.

The chain has TRBV4-3 and TRBJ2-2; TRBD1 might be the D (6 bases). This CDR3 spans 17 amino acids. Trimming pared 0 bases from V and 0 bases from J, leaving 11 bases between. Germline CDR1 reads LGHNA; CDR2 reads YSLEER. This CDR3 is CASSQDADRANTGELFF. The CDR3, as DNA: TGCGCCAGCAGCCAAGATGCGGACAGAGCGAACACCGGGGAGCTGTTTTTT.

The chain uses TRBV14 and TRBJ1-2; D is uncertain. CDR3 length: 13 amino acids. V was clipped by 1 base and J by 7 bases, with 10 bases between them. The germline gives CDR1 SGHDN, CDR2 FVKESK. CDR3 sequence: CASSQVSGFGYTF. The CDR3 DNA follows: TGTGCCAGCAGCCAAGTATCGGGGTTTGGCTACACCTTC.

This chain uses TRBV27 with TRBJ2-7, with TRBD2 as a possible D gene (5 bases). The CDR3 totals 13 residues. Trimming took 0 bases from V and 9 from J, leaving 12 bases between them. Germline V gives CDR1 MNHEY, CDR2 SMNVEV (reference sequence). The CDR3 DNA follows: TGTGCCAGCAGTTTATCGAGGACCGGAGGGCAGTACTTC. The encoded protein is CASSLSRTGGQYF.

J is TRBJ2-3 and V is TRBV2, with D possibly matching TRBD2 (5 bases). This CDR3 is 15 amino acids long. The V gene's germline CDR1 is SNHLY and CDR2 FYNNEI. V lost 6 bases and J 4 bases, leaving 17 bases between the germline ends. The CDR3: CASSATRAWADTQYF. CDR3 nucleotides: TGTGCCAGCAGCGCTACTAGGGCTTGGGCAGATACGCAGTATTTT.

The chain combines TRBV7-9 with TRBJ2-7; D is uncertain. Germline-derived CDR1 and CDR2 are SEHNR and FQNEAQ (reference sequence). The ends were cut back, 5 bases at V and 3 bases at J, with 8 bases in the middle. This CDR3 is 12 amino acids long. In DNA form, the CDR3 reads TGTGCCAGCAGCCCCCGGCTCTACGAGCAGTACTTC. Its translation is CASSPRLYEQYF.